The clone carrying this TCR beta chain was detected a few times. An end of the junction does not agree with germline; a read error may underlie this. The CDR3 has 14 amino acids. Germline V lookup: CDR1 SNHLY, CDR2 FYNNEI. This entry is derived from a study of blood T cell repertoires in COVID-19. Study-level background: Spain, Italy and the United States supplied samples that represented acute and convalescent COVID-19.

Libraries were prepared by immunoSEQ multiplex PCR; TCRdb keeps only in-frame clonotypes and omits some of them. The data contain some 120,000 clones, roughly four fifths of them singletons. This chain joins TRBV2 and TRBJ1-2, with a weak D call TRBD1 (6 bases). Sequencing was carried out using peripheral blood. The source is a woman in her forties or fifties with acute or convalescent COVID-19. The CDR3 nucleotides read TGTGCCAGCAGCGAAGGGGGGAGGGACTATGGCTACACCTTC. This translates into CASSEGGRDYGYTF.